This TCR beta chain was sequenced during a study of cytomegalovirus exposure and HLA in healthy donors (TCRdb year 2017). Regarding the study in general: In an earlier analysis of several hundred of the donors, around 290 Gb of sequence data and 90 million to 130 million unique TCR beta sequences from roughly 190 million T cells were reported. Along with the approximately 700-subject first cohort, a separate validation cohort of 120 different subjects was used. Rather than using new phenotypic data, the later analysis identified candidate immune exposures from TCR beta sequences and from how often those sequences occurred across donors. Donor age, sex, ethnicity and CMV serostatus were collected together with the repertoire data. The study aimed to test whether signatures of past pathogen exposure could be identified by cataloging public T cell receptors. Roughly five DR-DQ haplotypes were handled as single units for association and clustering, since linkage in the cohort was strong. About 330 gigabases of sequencing data and around 88 million unique TCR sequences made up an early release that covered several hundred HLA-typed donors. In a later genetic analysis, genome-wide SNP genotypes for about three fifths of the roughly 670 donors were used, and that subset was treated as a discovery cohort. All discovery cohort repertoires had been generated on a single sequencing platform. A later analysis re-examined previously published TCR beta repertoires from over 500 donors and added high-resolution HLA genotyping to investigate patterns of TCR occurrence. On average, around 200,000 unique TCR beta nucleotide sequences were sequenced per donor among a few hundred genotyped donors of the cohort, with roughly 18% of those sequences being non-productive. To decide whether each TCR beta V gene segment behaved as functional or pseudogenic, an earlier analysis of nearly 600 of the donors relied on high-throughput TCR beta sequencing. High-throughput TCR immunosequencing, statistical association of individual TCRs with disease status, and machine learning were combined to predict cytomegalovirus infection status. Among the roughly 400 genotyped donors, around 79% belonged to the genetic ancestry cluster associated with self-reported Caucasian donors. The number of typed donors differed by locus: about 620-640 for A, B, C, DRB1 and DQB1; 500 to 550 for DQA1; 606 for DPA1; and roughly 450 for DPB1. The T cell repertoires of around 730 subjects were profiled by immunosequencing and related to cytomegalovirus serostatus. Class I and class II HLA loci were covered by the typing at four-digit resolution. The paper as a whole reports these results and caveats: The cohort was sequenced for TCR beta chains only, and without alpha or paired-chain data the features that could be detected were limited. A later genetic analysis associated a missense DCLRE1C variant with V-gene and J-gene trimming of TCR beta chains, and an independent cohort replicated the association. The presence/absence analyses assumed that sequencing depth was roughly uniform across donors, and that assumption may not be true. Because HLA typing was unavailable for some donors at each locus, only the typed subset was used in association tests. Across donors, most TCR sequences were observed very rarely, whereas some public TCRs were present in many individuals. A further reported finding was that TCR beta sequences accurately predicted the HLA-A and HLA-B alleles for most subjects in the first cohort. Some IMGT-functional V segments, including TRBV6-2 and TRBV6-3, could not be told apart with the 87-base-pair reads, so those segments were excluded. The classifier was reported to diagnose cytomegalovirus status with high specificity and sensitivity in both the original and validation cohorts. A cluster of highly shared sequence variants was judged likely to represent a technical artifact of the sequencing pipeline. In a later analysis, several top co-occurrence clusters were reported to appear linked to parvovirus B19, influenza, CMV and Epstein-Barr virus. Fewer than 20 rarely observed V segments, including chromosome 9 orphons, were excluded from the earlier analysis of several hundred of the donors because counts were too low. In an earlier analysis of some 640 of the donors, most TCR beta V segments were observed in productive rearrangements about 90% or about 30% of the time, broadly matching IMGT annotations. A later analysis associated about 17,000 TCR beta sequences with specific HLA alleles at a false discovery rate of 0.05. A few of the identified cytomegalovirus-associated TCR beta chains were confirmed in vitro to be specific for cytomegalovirus antigens. According to a later genetic analysis, donors in an Asian-associated ancestry cluster had fewer N-insertions in productive TCRs than the approximately 670-donor mean. According to a later analysis, most CMV-associated TCR beta chains appeared to be HLA-restricted, and the HLA associations seemed to be driven largely by CMV exposure. Compared with equally common non-associated chains, HLA-associated TCR beta chains in a later analysis were more clonally expanded and had lower generation probabilities. The authors suggested that the approach could potentially be extended to other disease states and immunological phenotypes. For the cohort, immune exposure information was limited to CMV serostatus. In a later analysis, TCR association rates were found to vary across HLA loci, with the most associated TCRs seen for DRB1 alleles and the fewest for HLA-C alleles. Linkage disequilibrium might explain the correlated functional status among segregating V segments, but an unknown experimental factor could not be ruled out. When HLA alleles, especially DR and DQ, strongly co-occurred, TCR associations were difficult to assign to individual alleles. In the study, 150 to 200 TCR beta chains were listed as associated with cytomegalovirus.

In total, over 600 healthy bone marrow donors made up the cohort. At the time of sampling, every cohort member was nominally healthy, though immune exposures that went unrecorded were likely present. The donor tested CMV seronegative, placing the donor among the 350 to 400 seronegative members of the cohort. Each donor provided a peripheral blood sample, and peripheral blood mononuclear cells were used for TCR beta sequencing. The Qiagen DNeasy Blood Extraction Kit was used to extract genomic DNA from the blood cell samples. The protocol used for the library was the immunoSEQ multiplex PCR assay. For the multiplex PCR, a mixture combining 60 forward primers for TCR Vbeta segments and 13 reverse primers for TCR Jbeta segments was used. The CDR3 region of rearranged TCR beta genes was amplified from genomic DNA with a multiplex PCR assay. Amplified TCR beta libraries were sequenced as 87-base-pair reads on the Illumina HiSeq System. Concerning the study's data processing: In a later analysis, some 80 million unique TCR beta chains were counted across the roughly 670 repertoires, and around 10 million of these chains were shared by at least two donors. To remove PCR and sequencing errors, raw reads were error-corrected and collapsed into unique sequences using a nearest-neighbor algorithm that merged closely related sequences. To assign V, D and J gene segments, CDR3 sequences were aligned to IMGT reference sequences. Each retained sequence needed at least a six-nucleotide match to both a V gene segment and a J gene segment. A rearrangement counted as productive if the CDR3 had no stop codons and remained in frame with V and J, and every other rearrangement counted as non-productive. Following IMGT convention, CDR3 was defined as the stretch from the second conserved V-encoded cysteine to the conserved J-encoded phenylalanine. Sequences without an unambiguous match to a single V gene segment were excluded from the earlier analysis of 450 to 750 of the donors. An earlier analysis of 550 to 650 of the donors classified V segments as functional when productive rearrangements were above 56.7% and as segregating when the standard deviation between donors was above 5%. A statistical classification framework was developed to diagnose cytomegalovirus status using the catalog of TCR beta chain sequences. V and J gene assignment, in a later analysis, came from comparing TCR nucleotide sequences with IMGT/GENE-DB human TR gene sequences. Using the TCRdist pipeline, a later analysis assigned CDR3 sequences along with most-parsimonious VDJ recombination scenarios. In a later analysis, each TCR beta chain was defined by its CDR3 amino acid sequence together with its V-gene family, and reads without a unique V-gene family were excluded. To address suspected cross-contamination and a sequencing artifact, a later analysis removed approximately 600 highly shared, low-generation-probability nucleotide sequences. A later analysis calculated a clonal expansion index for each public chain from normalized within-repertoire ranks of inferred template counts. A later analysis computed generation probabilities with a VDJ recombination model fitted to out-of-frame rearrangements, and checked the results against IGoR. A later analysis scored TCR-TCR, TCR-HLA and TCR-CMV co-occurrence with hypergeometric tests, applying a repertoire-size bias correction to TCR pairs. False discovery rates were estimated in a later analysis by permuting HLA or CMV assignments 20 times. A later analysis grouped co-occurring TCRs with DBSCAN, adding TCRdist sequence similarity when clustering within HLA-allele-positive subsets. Repertoires with fewer than 30,000 or more than 120,000 public chains, plus five repertoires with anomalous nucleotide sharing, were excluded from co-occurrence clustering. Imported from immuneACCESS, the table was reduced by TCRdb to in-frame sequences with V and J called. These copies leave out some clones; in studies compared against another copy, an unresolved V gene accounts for under half, and the cause of the remainder is not known. The V and J calls and clone size come from that table; D and trimming were worked out from the DNA. The table for this sample shows 130,000 or so clones. Just under 2% of the sample comes from the top ten.

In the germline V gene, CDR1 corresponds to MDHEN and CDR2 to SYDVKM. Unmatched junction bases come to 10, with V trimmed by 5 bases and J by 3 bases. The CDR3 numbers 16 residues from cysteine through phenylalanine. The only DNA kept is the CDR3, 48 bases in frame from the first base. Regarding this clone: Its recognized antigen is unknown.

The V gene is TRBV28 and the J gene is TRBJ2-7, with 10 bases in between that match TRBD1. Source material: PBMCs. This TCR derives from a woman in her fifties or sixties in good health and CMV-seronegative. The nucleotide sequence is TGTGCCAGCAGTCCACCCGGAGGACAGGGGGGCTACGAGCAGTACTTC. Translated, this is CASSPPGGQGGYEQYF.